This entry describes one T cell receptor beta chain. Its antigen remains unidentified. This specimen belongs to a study of cytotoxic CD8 clonotypes in ibrutinib-treated CLL. Study summary: For this cohort, patients were about a dozen relapsed/refractory and around 16 treatment-naive, while approximately 17 were IGHV unmutated. Mean productive templates were 255,043; mean productive rearrangements were about 90,000.

Measured with immunoSEQ multiplex PCR; TCRdb has only the in-frame clones, and not every one. The data contain 70,000 to 80,000 clones, around four fifths of them singletons. Study-level results: Clonality was higher at baseline than in age-matched healthy donors and tracked circulating CD8+ T-cell counts.

V was cut by 5 bases and J by 4 bases, with 11 bases left in between. There are 14 residues in the CDR3. CDR1 and CDR2 from the germline V gene are MNHEY and SMNVEV (reference sequence). This chain connects TRBV27 to TRBJ2-2; D is unclear. The source was PBMCs, collected after 24 months of ibrutinib treatment. This clonotype was sampled from a human donor with chronic lymphocytic leukemia. CDR3 nucleotide sequence: TGTGCCAGCAGTCCACGGTGGGTCACCGGGGAGCTGTTTTTT. Its translation is CASSPRWVTGELFF.